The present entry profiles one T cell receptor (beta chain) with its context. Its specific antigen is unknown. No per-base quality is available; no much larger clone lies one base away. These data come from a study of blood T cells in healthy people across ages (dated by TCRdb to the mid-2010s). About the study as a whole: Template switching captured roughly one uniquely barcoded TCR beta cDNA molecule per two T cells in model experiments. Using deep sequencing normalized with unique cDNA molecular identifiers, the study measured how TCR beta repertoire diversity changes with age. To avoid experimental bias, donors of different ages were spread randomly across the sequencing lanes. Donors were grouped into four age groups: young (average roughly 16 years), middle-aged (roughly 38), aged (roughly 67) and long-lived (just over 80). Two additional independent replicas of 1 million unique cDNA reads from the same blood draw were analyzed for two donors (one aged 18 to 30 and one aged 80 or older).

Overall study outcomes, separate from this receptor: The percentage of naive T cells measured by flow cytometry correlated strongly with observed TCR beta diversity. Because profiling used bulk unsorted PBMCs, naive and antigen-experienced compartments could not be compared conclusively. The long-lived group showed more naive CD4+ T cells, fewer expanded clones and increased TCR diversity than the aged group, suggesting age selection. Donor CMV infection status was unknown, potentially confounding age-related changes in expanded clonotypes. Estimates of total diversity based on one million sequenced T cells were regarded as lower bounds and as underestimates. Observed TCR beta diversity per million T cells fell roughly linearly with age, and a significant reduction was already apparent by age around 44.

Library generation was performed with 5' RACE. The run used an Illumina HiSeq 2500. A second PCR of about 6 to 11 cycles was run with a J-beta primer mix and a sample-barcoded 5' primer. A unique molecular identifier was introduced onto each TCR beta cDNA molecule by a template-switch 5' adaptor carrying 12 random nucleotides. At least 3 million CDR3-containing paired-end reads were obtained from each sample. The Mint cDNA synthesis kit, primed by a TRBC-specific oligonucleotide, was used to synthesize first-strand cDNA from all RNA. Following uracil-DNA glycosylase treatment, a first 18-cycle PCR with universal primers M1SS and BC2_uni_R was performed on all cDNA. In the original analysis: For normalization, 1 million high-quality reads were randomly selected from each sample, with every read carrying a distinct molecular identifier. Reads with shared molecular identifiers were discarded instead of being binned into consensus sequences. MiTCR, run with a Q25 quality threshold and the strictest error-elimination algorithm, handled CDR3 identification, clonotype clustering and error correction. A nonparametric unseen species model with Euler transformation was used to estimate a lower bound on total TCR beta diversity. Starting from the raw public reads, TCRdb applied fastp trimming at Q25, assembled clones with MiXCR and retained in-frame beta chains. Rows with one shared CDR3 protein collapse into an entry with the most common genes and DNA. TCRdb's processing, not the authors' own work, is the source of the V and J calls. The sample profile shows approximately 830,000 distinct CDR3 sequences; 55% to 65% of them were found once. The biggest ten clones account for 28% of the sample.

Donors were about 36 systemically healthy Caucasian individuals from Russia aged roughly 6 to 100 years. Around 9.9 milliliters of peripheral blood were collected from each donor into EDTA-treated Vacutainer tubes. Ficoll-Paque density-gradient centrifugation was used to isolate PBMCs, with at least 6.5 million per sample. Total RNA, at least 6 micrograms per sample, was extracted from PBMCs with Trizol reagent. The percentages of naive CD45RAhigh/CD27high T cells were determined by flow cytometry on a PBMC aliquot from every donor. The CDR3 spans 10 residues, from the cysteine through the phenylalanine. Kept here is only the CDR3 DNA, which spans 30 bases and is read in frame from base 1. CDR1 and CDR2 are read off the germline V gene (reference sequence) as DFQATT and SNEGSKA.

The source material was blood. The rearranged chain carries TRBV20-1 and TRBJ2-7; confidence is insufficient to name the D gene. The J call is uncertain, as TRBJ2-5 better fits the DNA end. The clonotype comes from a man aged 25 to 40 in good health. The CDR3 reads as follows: CSARLLTQYF. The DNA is TGCAGTGCCAGGCTTCTGACCCAGTACTTC.